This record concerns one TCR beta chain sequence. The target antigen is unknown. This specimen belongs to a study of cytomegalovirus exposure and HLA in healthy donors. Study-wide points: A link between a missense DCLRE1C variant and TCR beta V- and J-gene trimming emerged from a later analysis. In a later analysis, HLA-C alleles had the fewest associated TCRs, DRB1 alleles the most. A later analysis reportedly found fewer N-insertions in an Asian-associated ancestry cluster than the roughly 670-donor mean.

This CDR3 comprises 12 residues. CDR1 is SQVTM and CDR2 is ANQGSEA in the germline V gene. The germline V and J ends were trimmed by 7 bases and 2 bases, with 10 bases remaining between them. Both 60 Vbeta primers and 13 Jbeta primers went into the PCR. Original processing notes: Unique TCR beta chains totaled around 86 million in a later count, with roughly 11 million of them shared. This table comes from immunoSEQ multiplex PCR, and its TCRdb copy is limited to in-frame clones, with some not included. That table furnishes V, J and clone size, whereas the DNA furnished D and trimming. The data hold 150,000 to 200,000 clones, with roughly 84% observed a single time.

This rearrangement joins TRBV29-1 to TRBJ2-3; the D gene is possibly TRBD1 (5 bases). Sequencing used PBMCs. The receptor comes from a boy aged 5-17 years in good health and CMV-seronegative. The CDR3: CSGTRDTDTQYF. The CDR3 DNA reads TGCAGCGGAACCAGGGACACAGATACGCAGTATTTT.